These 18 T cell receptor beta chains originate from one sample sequenced in a study of blood T cell repertoires in COVID-19. TCRdb keeps only in-frame clones here, not all; method: immunoSEQ multiplex PCR. The sample includes about 220,000 clones, roughly 80% of them seen just once. Specimen: peripheral blood. All receptors derive from a woman between 55 and 75 years old with acute or convalescent COVID-19.

This clone came up a few times. The chain joins TRBV30 to TRBJ2-7, with a tentative D call TRBD1 (6 bases). CDR3 length: 11 amino acids. V shed 4 bases and J shed 6 bases, with 10 bases lying between them. Germline-derived CDR1 and CDR2 are GTSNPN and SVGIG (reference sequence). This CDR3 is CAWIAGAEQYF. DNA for the CDR3: TGTGCCTGGATAGCAGGGGCCGAGCAGTACTTC.

This sequence joins TRBV12-3 or TRBV12-4 and TRBJ2-3; D gene ambiguous. CDR3 length equals 13 residues. V shed 3 bases and J shed 1 base, with 5 bases lying between them. DNA of the CDR3: TGTGCCAGCAGTTTTCCAGGCACAGATACGCAGTATTTT. Translation: CASSFPGTDTQYF.

This clone was found a few times. The chain has TRBV6-2 or TRBV6-3 and TRBJ1-2, with 10 bases fitting TRBD1. The CDR3 runs 14 residues. The germline V gene encodes CDR1 MNHEY and CDR2 SVGEGT. Trimming cost V 6 bases and J 4 bases; bases outside gene matches: 5. CDR3 sequence reads: CASSLTGGFYGYTF. The CDR3 DNA is TGTGCCAGCAGCTTGACAGGGGGCTTCTATGGCTACACCTTC.

The genes are TRBV4-2 and TRBJ2-7, with a possible D match to TRBD1 (6 bases). This CDR3 is 14 amino acids long. V was clipped by 1 base and J by 5 bases, with 12 bases between them. Looked up from germline, CDR1 is LGHNA and CDR2 is YNFKEQ. DNA of the CDR3: TGTGCCAGCAGCCAAGGGCAGGGGCAAAACGAGCAGTACTTC. Translating gives CASSQGQGQNEQYF.

This chain connects TRBV18 to TRBJ2-1, with 8 bases matching TRBD1. Germline CDR1 KGHSH, CDR2 LQKENI. V lost 2 bases, J lost 9 bases, and 6 bases stayed unmatched. CDR3 size: 14 residues. The CDR3 sequence is CASSPRTGSAEQFF. The CDR3 DNA reads as TGTGCCAGCTCACCAAGGACAGGGTCCGCTGAGCAGTTCTTC.

This clone was detected only a few times. Other DNA variants within this sample encode the same CDR3. The J gene is TRBJ1-5, the V gene TRBV30; D not resolved. CDR1 GTSNPN and CDR2 SVGIG come from the germline V gene (reference sequence). The CDR3 runs to 13 residues. V was clipped by 0 bases and J by 7 bases, with 10 bases between them. The CDR3 coding sequence is TGTGCCTGGAGTGTCAGAGGGAACCAGCCCCAGCATTTT. It encodes CAWSVRGNQPQHF.

This chain connects TRBV2 to TRBJ1-2; a possible D gene is TRBD1 (5 bases). Trimming pared 4 bases from V and 4 bases from J, leaving 13 bases between. CDR1 is SNHLY, CDR2 FYNNEI, per germline. This CDR3 comprises 14 residues. CDR3 DNA sequence: TGTGCCAGCAGTGCAGACAGTACCCTCTATGGCTACACCTTC. It specifies CASSADSTLYGYTF. Drawing the rest from reference TRBV2 and TRBJ1-2, the complete variable domain is EPEVTQTPSHQVTQMGQEVILRCVPISNHLYFYWYRQILGQKVEFLVSFYNNEISEKSEIFDDQFSVERPDGSNFTLKIRSTKLEDSAMYFCASSADSTLYGYTFGSGTRLTVV.

J is TRBJ1-1 and V is TRBV6-5; no clear D. Trimming cost V 6 bases and J 11 bases, with 16 bases left between them. Germline V lookup: CDR1 MNHEY, CDR2 SVGAGI. The CDR3 runs to 12 residues. The CDR3, as DNA: TGTGCCAGCAGGGAGACCCCGGGGAAGGCTTTCTTT. Encoded protein: CASRETPGKAFF.

This clone has a single count. The chain joins TRBV6-1 to TRBJ1-1; the D is unclear. Looked up from germline, CDR1 is MNHNS and CDR2 is SASEGT. V was pared by 2 bases and J by 7 bases, with 11 bases between. The CDR3 is made up of 13 amino acids. The DNA of the CDR3 is TGTGCCAGCAGTGAATCCTACCTTGGTGAAGCTTTCTTT. As protein: CASSESYLGEAFF.

The J gene is TRBJ1-4, the V gene TRBV10-3; 9 bases are shared with TRBD1. Germline-derived CDR1 and CDR2 are ENHRY and SYGVKD. This CDR3 is 13 amino acids long. V dropped 10 bases and J dropped 8; count of bases not matched to a gene: 8. In DNA form, the CDR3 reads TGTGCCACCTCCGGGACAGGGCCCGAAAAACTGTTTTTT. It encodes CATSGTGPEKLFF.

This chain connects TRBV5-1 to TRBJ2-1; D is undetermined. Germline V gene sequence: CDR1 SGHRS, CDR2 YFSETQ. The CDR3 totals 16 residues. The V gene lost 0 bases and the J gene lost 0 bases, with 10 bases spanning the gap. CDR3 sequence: CASSLAKISSYNEQFF. The CDR3 coding sequence is TGCGCCAGCAGCTTGGCCAAGATCAGCTCCTACAATGAGCAGTTCTTC.

This chain uses TRBV4-1 with TRBJ1-2; the D is unclear. Germline values: CDR1 MGHRA, CDR2 YSYEKL. V was shortened by 0 bases and J by 3 bases, with 11 bases between the two germline ends. The CDR3 has 15 residues. The CDR3 reads CASSQELGIYYGYTF. The CDR3 DNA sequence: TGCGCCAGCAGCCAAGAGCTCGGGATTTACTATGGCTACACCTTC.

This clone was found once. The CDR3 DNA is TGCGCCAGCAGCCAAGAGATAGGTTCGGGGGAGCAGTACTTC. This encodes CASSQEIGSGEQYF. This rearrangement joins TRBV4-3 to TRBJ2-7; tentatively, D is TRBD2 (5 bases). The germline V gene encodes CDR1 LGHNA and CDR2 YSLEER. Trimming stripped 0 bases from V and 7 bases from J, with 13 bases between. The CDR3 has 14 residues.

The chain has TRBV5-4 and TRBJ1-2; 8 nucleotides match TRBD1. The CDR3 is made up of 12 amino acids. Germline CDR1 reads SGHNT; CDR2 reads YYREEE (reference sequence). The V segment lost 3 bases and the J segment 8 bases; nucleotides outside the gene matches: 3. The CDR3 DNA reads as TGTGCCAGCAGCTGGGCAGGGGGCGGCTACACCTTC. Its translation is CASSWAGGGYTF.

The J gene is TRBJ2-2, the V gene TRBV7-2; the match to TRBD2 covers 10 bases. J was trimmed by 0 bases and V by 3 bases; bases with no gene match: 4. The CDR3 has 17 residues. CDR1 SGHTA and CDR2 FQGNSA come from the germline V gene. This CDR3 reads CASSFLAGAANTGELFF. DNA for the CDR3: TGTGCCAGCAGCTTCCTAGCGGGGGCAGCGAACACCGGGGAGCTGTTTTTT.

The CDR3 region is CASSQRDRGEKLFF. CDR3 DNA sequence: TGTGCCAGCAGCCAACGGGACAGGGGTGAAAAACTGTTTTTT. V usage is TRBV5-8 and J usage is TRBJ1-4; 10 bases match TRBD1. The CDR3 spans 14 residues. CDR1 is SGHTS, CDR2 YDEGEE, per germline. With 4 bases clipped from V and 7 bases from J, the junction kept 4 bases outside the gene matches.

To note about this clone: The same CDR3 is also encoded by other DNA sequences in this sample. The rearrangement links TRBV7-8 to TRBJ1-2; TRBD1 aligns across 9 bases. The germline gives CDR1 SGHVS, CDR2 FQNEAQ. Trimming removed 5 bases from V and 8 bases from J; junction bases left unmatched: 6. This CDR3 comprises 13 residues. The CDR3 loop is CASSPRTGDGYTF. The CDR3 DNA reads TGTGCCAGCAGCCCCAGGACAGGGGACGGCTACACCTTC.

The chain is built from TRBV6-1 and TRBJ1-2, with 9 positions matching TRBD1. CDR3 length: 16 amino acids. CDR1 MNHNS and CDR2 SASEGT come from the germline V gene. V lost 2 bases, J lost 5 bases, and 9 bases stayed unmatched. CDR3 nucleotides: TGTGCCAGCAGTGAATTACCGGGACAGGGTGGATATGGCTACACCTTC. This translates into CASSELPGQGGYGYTF.